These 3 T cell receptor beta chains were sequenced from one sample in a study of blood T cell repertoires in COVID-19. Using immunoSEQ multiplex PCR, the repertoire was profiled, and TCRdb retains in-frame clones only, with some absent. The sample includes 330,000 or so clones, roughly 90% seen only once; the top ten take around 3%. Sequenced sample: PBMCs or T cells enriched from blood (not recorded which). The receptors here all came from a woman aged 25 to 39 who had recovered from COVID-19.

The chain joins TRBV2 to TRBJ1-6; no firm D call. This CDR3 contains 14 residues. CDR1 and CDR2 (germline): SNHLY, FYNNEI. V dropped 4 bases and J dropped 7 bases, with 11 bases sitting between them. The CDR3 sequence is CASSGLTTNSPLHF. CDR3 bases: TGTGCCAGCAGTGGATTAACAACCAATTCACCCCTCCACTTT.

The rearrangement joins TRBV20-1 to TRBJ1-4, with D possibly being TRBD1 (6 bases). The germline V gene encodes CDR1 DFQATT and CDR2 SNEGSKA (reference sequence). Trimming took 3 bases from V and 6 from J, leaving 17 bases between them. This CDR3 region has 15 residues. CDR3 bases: TGCAGTGCTAGTGGGTCCGGCAGGGGTTATGAAAAACTGTTTTTT. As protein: CSASGSGRGYEKLFF.

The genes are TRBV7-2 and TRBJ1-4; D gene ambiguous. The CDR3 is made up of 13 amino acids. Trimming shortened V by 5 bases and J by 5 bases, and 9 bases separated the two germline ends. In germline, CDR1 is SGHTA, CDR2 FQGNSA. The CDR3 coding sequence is TGTGCCAGCAGCCCGACGGGGAATGAAAAACTGTTTTTT. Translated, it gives CASSPTGNEKLFF.